This T cell receptor beta chain was sequenced in a study of T cell repertoires in cytomegalovirus infection. TCRdb analysed the reads with MiXCR anew, one entry per CDR3 protein. Among 150,000 to 160,000 distinct CDR3 sequences, about 25% were seen once, and the ten largest hold approximately 9.9%. Germline V CDR1 and CDR2: SGHTA, FQGNSA. V lost 2 bases and J lost 6; bases outside the gene matches: 11. CDR3 length: 16 residues. The origin of this receptor is a human donor in good health (CMV status not recorded). Some clones in this sample may be carry-over from other donors' samples. V gene TRBV7-2 combines with J gene TRBJ2-7; 9 nucleotides agree with TRBD2. Sequencing was done on a sample of PBMCs. For the CDR3, the DNA is TGTGCCAGCAGCTTAACCCGACTAGCGGCCGCGGGCGAGCAGTACTTC. It specifies CASSLTRLAAAGEQYF.